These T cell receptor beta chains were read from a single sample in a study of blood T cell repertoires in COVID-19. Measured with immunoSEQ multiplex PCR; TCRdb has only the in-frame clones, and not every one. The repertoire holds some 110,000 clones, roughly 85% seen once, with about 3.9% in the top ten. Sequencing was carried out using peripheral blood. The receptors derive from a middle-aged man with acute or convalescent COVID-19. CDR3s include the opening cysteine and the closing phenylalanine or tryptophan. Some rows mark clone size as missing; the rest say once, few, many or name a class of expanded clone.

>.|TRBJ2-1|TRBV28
CASSFPPNSYNEQFF
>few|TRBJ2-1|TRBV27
CASSATSGGNEQFF
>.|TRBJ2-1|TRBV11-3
CASSLQLEGATYNEQFF
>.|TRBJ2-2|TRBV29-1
CSVGGGDTGELFF
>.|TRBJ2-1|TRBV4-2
CASSQEGLAEQFF
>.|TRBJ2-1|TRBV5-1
CASSLLGQGNNEQFF
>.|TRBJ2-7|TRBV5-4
CASSLGGGGTYEQYF
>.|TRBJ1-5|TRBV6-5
CASHRDRAQPQHF
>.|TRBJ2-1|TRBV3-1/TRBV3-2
CASSQWTSGSHNEQFF
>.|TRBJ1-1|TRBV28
CASSPGQGLNTEAFF
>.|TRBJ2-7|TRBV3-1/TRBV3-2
CASSQDPAGVLEQYF
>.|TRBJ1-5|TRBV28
CASTRDRGREEPQHF
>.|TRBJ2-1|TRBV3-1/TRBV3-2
CASSQGRYNEQFF
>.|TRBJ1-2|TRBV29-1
CSVVQGNYGYTF
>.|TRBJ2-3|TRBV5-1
CASSFRQGSTDTQYF
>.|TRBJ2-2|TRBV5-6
CASSFYAGEVNTGELFF
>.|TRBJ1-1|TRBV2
CASSGQGANTEAFF
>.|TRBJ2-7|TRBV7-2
CASSLVGSSYEQYF
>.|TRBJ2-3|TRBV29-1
CSVDSQGQDTQYF
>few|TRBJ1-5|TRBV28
CASRSRQYPNQPQHF
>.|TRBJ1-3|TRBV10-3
CAISVSGSSGNTIYF
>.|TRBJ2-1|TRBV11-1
CASSLLAGGQNEQFF
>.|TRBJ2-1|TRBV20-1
CSASNGGGLRDEQFF
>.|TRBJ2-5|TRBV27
CASSPDFQETQYF
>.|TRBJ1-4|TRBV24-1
CATSETGTAHEKLFF
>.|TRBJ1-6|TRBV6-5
CASSYPMTEGTSPLHF
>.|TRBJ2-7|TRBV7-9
CASSHGTEYEQYF
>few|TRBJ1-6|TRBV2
CASRGTGFSPLHF